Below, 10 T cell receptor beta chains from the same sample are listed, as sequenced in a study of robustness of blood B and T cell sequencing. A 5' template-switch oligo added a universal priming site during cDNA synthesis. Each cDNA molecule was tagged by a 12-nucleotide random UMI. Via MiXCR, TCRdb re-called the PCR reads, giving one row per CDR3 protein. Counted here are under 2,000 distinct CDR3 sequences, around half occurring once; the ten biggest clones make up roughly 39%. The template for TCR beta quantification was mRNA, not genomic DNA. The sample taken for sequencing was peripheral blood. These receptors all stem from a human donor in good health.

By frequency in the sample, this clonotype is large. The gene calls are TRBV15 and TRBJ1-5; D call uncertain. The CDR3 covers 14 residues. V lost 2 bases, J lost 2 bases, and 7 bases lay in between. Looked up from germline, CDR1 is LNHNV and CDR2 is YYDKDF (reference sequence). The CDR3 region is CATSRNYGNQPQHF. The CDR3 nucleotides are TGTGCCACCAGCAGAAACTATGGCAATCAGCCCCAGCATTTT.

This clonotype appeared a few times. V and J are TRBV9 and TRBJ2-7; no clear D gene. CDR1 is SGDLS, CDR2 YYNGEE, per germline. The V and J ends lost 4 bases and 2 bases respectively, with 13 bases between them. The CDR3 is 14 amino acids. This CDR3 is CASSPRPLPYEQYF. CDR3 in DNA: TGTGCCAGCAGCCCCCGACCCCTCCCCTACGAGCAGTACTTC.

The CDR3 spells CASSFSGGITEAFF. The CDR3 DNA follows: TGTGCCAGCAGTTTCTCAGGGGGCATAACTGAAGCTTTCTTT. The chain has TRBV7-2 and TRBJ1-1; 8 bases match TRBD1. This CDR3 spans 14 amino acids. Germline assignment: CDR1 SGHTA and CDR2 FQGNSA. Unmatched junction bases numbered 8, after V lost 6 bases and J lost 5 bases.

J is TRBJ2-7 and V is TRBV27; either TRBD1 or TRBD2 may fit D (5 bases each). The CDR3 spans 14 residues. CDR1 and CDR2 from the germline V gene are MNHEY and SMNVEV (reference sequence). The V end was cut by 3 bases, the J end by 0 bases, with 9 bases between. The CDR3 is CASSFTGPSYEQYF. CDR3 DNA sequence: TGTGCCAGCAGTTTTACGGGACCCTCCTACGAGCAGTACTTC.

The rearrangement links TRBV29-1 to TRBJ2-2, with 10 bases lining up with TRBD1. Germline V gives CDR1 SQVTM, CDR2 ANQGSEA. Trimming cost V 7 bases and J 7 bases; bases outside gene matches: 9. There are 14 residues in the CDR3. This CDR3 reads CSAVTGGSGGELFF. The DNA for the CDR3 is TGCAGCGCAGTGACAGGGGGCTCTGGCGGGGAGCTGTTTTTT.

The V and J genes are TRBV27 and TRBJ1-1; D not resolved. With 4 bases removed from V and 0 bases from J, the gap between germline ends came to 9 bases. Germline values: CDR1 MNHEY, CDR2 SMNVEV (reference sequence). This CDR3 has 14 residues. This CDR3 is CASSSLLLNTEAFF. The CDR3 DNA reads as TGTGCCAGCAGTTCCCTCCTCTTGAACACTGAAGCTTTCTTT.

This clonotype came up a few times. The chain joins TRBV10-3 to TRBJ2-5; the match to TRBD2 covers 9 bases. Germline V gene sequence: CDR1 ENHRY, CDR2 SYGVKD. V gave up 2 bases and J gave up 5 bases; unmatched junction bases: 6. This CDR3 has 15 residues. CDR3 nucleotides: TGTGCCATCAGTGAGCCGCGGGGGGGGCTGGAGACCCAGTACTTC. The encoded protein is CAISEPRGGLETQYF.

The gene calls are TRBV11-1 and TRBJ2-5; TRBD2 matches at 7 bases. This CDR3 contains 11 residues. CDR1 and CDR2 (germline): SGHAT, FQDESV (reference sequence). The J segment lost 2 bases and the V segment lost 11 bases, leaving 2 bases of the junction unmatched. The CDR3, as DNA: TGTGCCGGGGGGGTTCAAGAGACCCAGTACTTC. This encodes CAGGVQETQYF.

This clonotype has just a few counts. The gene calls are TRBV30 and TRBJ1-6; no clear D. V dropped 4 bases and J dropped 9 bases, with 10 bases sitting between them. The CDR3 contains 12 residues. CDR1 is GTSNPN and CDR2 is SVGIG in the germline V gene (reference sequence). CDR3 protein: CAWTVNSSPLHF. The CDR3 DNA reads TGTGCCTGGACAGTAAATAGTTCACCCCTCCACTTT.

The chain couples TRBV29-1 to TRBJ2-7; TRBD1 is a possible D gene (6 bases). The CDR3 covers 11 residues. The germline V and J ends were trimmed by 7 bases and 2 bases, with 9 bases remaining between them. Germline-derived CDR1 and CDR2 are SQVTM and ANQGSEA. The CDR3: CSAGDPYEQYF. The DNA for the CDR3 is TGCAGCGCAGGGGACCCCTACGAGCAGTACTTC.